The rows below give T cell receptor beta chains drawn from one sample of a study of monozygotic twins with inflammatory bowel disease. With the 5' RACE reads reprocessed, TCRdb shows one record per CDR3 protein and no DNA. The listing records 400,000 to 500,000 distinct CDR3 sequences. The sequenced sample consisted of blood. All receptors come from a human donor with ulcerative colitis or Crohn's disease, or a healthy co-twin of an affected twin (not recorded which). Each CDR3 is given with its conserved first and last residue.

J gene: TRBJ1-1; V gene: TRBV18; CDR3 protein: CASSPRLDRTEAFF
J gene: TRBJ1-1; V gene: TRBV18; CDR3 protein: CASSPRERGTEAFF
J gene: TRBJ1-1; V gene: TRBV18; CDR3 protein: CASSPTRGAGATEAFF
J gene: TRBJ2-5; V gene: TRBV2; CDR3 protein: CASSWGASETQYF
J gene: TRBJ2-6; V gene: TRBV7-2; CDR3 protein: CASSRGTGVLQAINSGANVLTF
J gene: TRBJ2-2; V gene: TRBV28; CDR3 protein: CASSFDGTDTGELFF
J gene: TRBJ2-1; V gene: TRBV9; CDR3 protein: CASSVDLAAFNEQFF
J gene: TRBJ2-6; V gene: TRBV24-1; CDR3 protein: CATTQGGQASSGANVLTF
J gene: TRBJ2-1; V gene: TRBV7-2; CDR3 protein: CASSLLRGSNEQFF
J gene: TRBJ1-2; V gene: TRBV20-1; CDR3 protein: CSAREGSLYGYTF
J gene: TRBJ2-1; V gene: TRBV7-9; CDR3 protein: CASSFQGGSYNEQFF
J gene: TRBJ1-1; V gene: TRBV5-1; CDR3 protein: CASSLEDRQNTEAFF
J gene: TRBJ2-1; V gene: TRBV19; CDR3 protein: CATAGGSGDTYNEQFF
J gene: TRBJ2-3; V gene: TRBV5-1; CDR3 protein: CASSSPSVRSTDTQYF
J gene: TRBJ1-6; V gene: TRBV7-3; CDR3 protein: CASSLSPGNNSPLHF
J gene: TRBJ2-3; V gene: TRBV18; CDR3 protein: CASSPLSGTDTQYF
J gene: TRBJ2-5; V gene: TRBV2; CDR3 protein: CASSGTGRETQYF
J gene: TRBJ1-1; V gene: TRBV7-9; CDR3 protein: CASSLPGEDTEAFF
J gene: TRBJ2-7; V gene: TRBV7-2; CDR3 protein: CASSLGVMSYEQYF
J gene: TRBJ2-7; V gene: TRBV6-2/TRBV6-3; CDR3 protein: CASSPELAGSYEQYF
J gene: TRBJ2-1; V gene: TRBV7-6; CDR3 protein: CASSPGVSYNEQFF
J gene: TRBJ1-1; V gene: TRBV4-2; CDR3 protein: CASSQEEGANTEAFF
J gene: TRBJ2-3; V gene: TRBV7-6; CDR3 protein: CASSLLAGGVTDTQYF
J gene: TRBJ2-7; V gene: TRBV29-1; CDR3 protein: CSISMGSHEQYF
J gene: TRBJ2-7; V gene: TRBV7-6; CDR3 protein: CASSMDRNSYEQYF
J gene: TRBJ1-2; V gene: TRBV20-1; CDR3 protein: CSARTDGNYGYTF
J gene: TRBJ1-1; V gene: TRBV19; CDR3 protein: CASSISVAREAFF
J gene: TRBJ2-1; V gene: TRBV20-1; CDR3 protein: CSASGNFPNYEQFF
J gene: TRBJ2-7; V gene: TRBV4-1; CDR3 protein: CASSQDSSPSYEQYF
J gene: TRBJ2-1; V gene: TRBV7-8; CDR3 protein: CASSLPSLKEQFF
J gene: TRBJ1-1; V gene: TRBV20-1; CDR3 protein: CSAYLTGVNTEAFF
J gene: TRBJ1-5; V gene: TRBV18; CDR3 protein: CASSPPGEQPQHF
J gene: TRBJ2-7; V gene: TRBV20-1; CDR3 protein: CSARDPRLASTYEQYF
J gene: TRBJ2-1; V gene: TRBV29-1; CDR3 protein: CSVVGGKSYNEQFF
J gene: TRBJ2-7; V gene: TRBV20-1; CDR3 protein: CSAVLRSSYEQYF
J gene: TRBJ2-7; V gene: TRBV6-2/TRBV6-3; CDR3 protein: CASSYSTEQYF
J gene: TRBJ1-2; V gene: TRBV3-1; CDR3 protein: CASSQGGQETF
J gene: TRBJ1-1; V gene: TRBV10-3; CDR3 protein: CAISGLNFEAFF
J gene: TRBJ1-1; V gene: TRBV19; CDR3 protein: CASSIDRVNTEAFF
J gene: TRBJ2-5; V gene: TRBV5-4; CDR3 protein: CASSPASRGGETQYF
J gene: TRBJ2-5; V gene: TRBV28; CDR3 protein: CASSSEPAQWGPQYF
J gene: TRBJ2-1; V gene: TRBV30; CDR3 protein: CAWRLAQTNEQFF
J gene: TRBJ1-3; V gene: TRBV20-1; CDR3 protein: CSARPLQGSGNTIYF
J gene: TRBJ2-2; V gene: TRBV12-3/TRBV12-4; CDR3 protein: CASLWGGKTGELFF